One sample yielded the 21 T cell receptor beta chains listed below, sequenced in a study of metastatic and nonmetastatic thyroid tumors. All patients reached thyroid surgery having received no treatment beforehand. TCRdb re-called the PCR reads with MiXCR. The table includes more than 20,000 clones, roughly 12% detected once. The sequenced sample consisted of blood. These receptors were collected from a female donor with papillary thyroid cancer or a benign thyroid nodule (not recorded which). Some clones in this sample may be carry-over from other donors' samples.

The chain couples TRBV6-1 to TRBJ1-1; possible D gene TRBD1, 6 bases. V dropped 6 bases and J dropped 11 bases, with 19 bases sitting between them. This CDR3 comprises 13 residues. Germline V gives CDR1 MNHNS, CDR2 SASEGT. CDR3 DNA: TGTGCCAGCAGCTTCAGGGGAGCCAATTGGGCTTTCTTT. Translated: CASSFRGANWAFF.

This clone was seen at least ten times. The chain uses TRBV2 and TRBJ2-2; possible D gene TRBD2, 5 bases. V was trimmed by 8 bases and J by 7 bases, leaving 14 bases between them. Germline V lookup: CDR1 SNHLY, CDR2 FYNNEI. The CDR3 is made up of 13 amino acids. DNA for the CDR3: TGTGCCAGCCGAAGCGGCCGGAGCGGGGAGCTGTTTTTT. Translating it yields CASRSGRSGELFF.

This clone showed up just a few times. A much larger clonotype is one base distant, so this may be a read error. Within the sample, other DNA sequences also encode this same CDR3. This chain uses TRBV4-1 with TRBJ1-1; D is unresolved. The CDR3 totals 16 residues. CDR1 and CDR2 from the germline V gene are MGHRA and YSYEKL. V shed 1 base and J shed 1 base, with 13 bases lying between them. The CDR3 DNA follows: TGCGCCAGCAGCCAAGTAGGTCGCACCAGGAACACTGAAGCTTTCTTT. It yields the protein CASSQVGRTRNTEAFF.

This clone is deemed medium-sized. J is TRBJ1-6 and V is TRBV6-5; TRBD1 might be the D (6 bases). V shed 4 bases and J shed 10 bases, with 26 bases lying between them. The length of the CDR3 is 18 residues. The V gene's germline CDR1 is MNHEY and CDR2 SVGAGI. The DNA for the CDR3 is TGTGCCAGCAGTTTCTTCGCTCAGGACAGTTATTTCCCATCACCCCTCCACTTT. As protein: CASSFFAQDSYFPSPLHF.

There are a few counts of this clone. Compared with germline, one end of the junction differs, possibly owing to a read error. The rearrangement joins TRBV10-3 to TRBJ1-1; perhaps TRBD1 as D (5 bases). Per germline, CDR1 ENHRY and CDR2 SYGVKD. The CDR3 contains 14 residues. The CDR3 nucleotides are TGTGCCATCAGTGAGTCCTGGGGGGACGCTGAAGCTTTCTTC. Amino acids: CAISESWGDAEAFF.

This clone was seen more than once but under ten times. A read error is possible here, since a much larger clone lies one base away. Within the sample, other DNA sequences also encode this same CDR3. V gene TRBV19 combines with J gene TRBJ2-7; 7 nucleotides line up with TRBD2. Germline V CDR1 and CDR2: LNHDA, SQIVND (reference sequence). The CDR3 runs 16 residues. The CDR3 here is CASSASPSGRSYEQYF. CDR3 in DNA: TGCGCCAGTAGTGCCAGCCCTAGCGGTCGGTCCTACGAGCAGTACTTC.

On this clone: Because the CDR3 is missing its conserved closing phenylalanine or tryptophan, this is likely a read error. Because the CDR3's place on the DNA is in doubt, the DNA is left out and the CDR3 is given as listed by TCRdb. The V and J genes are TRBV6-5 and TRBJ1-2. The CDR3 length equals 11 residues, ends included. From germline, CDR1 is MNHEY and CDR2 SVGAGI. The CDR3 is CASSSSYGYSV.

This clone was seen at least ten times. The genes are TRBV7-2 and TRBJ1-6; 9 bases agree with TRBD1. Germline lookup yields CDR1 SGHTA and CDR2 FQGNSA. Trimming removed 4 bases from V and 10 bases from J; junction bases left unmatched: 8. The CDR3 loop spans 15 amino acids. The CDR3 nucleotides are TGTGCCAGCAGCTCCCGACAGGGGGAGACGTCACCCCTCCACTTT. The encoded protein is CASSSRQGETSPLHF.

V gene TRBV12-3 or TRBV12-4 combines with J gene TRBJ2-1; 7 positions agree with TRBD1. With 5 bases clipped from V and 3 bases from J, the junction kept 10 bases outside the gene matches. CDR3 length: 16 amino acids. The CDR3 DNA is TGTGCCAGCAGTCCAATGACAGGGAAAGACTACAATGAGCAGTTCTTC. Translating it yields CASSPMTGKDYNEQFF.

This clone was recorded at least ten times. In DNA, the CDR3 is TGTGCCAGCAGATCCGTCAGTGACTATGGCTACACCTTC. Protein sequence: CASRSVSDYGYTF. This chain connects TRBV5-4 to TRBJ1-2; D gene unclear. Germline values: CDR1 SGHNT, CDR2 YYREEE (reference sequence). The V gene lost 5 bases and the J gene lost 3 bases, with 11 bases spanning the gap. This CDR3 comprises 13 residues.

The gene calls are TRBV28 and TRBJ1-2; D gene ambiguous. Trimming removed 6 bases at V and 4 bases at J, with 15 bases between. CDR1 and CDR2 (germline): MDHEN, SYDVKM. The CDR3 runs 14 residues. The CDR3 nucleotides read TGTGCCAGCAGGGGCGGCTTTGGAGGCTATGGCTACACCTTC. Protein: CASRGGFGGYGYTF.

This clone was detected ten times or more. Written as DNA, the CDR3 is TGCAGTGCTACGGGACCCGCACAGGATGAGCAGTTCTTC. Its translation is CSATGPAQDEQFF. V is TRBV20-1 and J is TRBJ2-1; D tentatively reads TRBD1 or TRBD2 (5 bases each). Deletions cut 4 bases from V and 8 bases from J, with 15 bases between. Germline-derived CDR1 and CDR2 are DFQATT and SNEGSKA (reference sequence). The CDR3 length is 13 residues.

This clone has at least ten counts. The CDR3 DNA sequence: TGTGCCAGTAGTATGGGTGGCGGCTCCGGGGAGCTGTTTTTT. Translating gives CASSMGGGSGELFF. J is TRBJ2-2 and V is TRBV19; D is uncertain. Germline-derived CDR1 and CDR2 are LNHDA and SQIVND (reference sequence). Trimming took 3 bases from V and 6 from J, leaving 11 bases between them. The CDR3 is made up of 14 amino acids.

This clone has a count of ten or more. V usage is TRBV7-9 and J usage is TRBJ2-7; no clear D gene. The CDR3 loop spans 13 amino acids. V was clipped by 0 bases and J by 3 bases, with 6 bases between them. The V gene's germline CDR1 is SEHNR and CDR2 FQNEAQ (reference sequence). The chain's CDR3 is CASSLAGFYEQYF. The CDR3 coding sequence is TGTGCCAGCAGCTTAGCAGGGTTCTACGAGCAGTACTTC. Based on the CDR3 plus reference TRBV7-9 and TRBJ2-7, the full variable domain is DTGVSQNPRHKITKRGQNVTFRCDPISEHNRLYWYRQTLGQGPEFLTYFQNEAQLEKSRLLSDRFSAERPKGSFSTLEIQRTEQGDSAMYLCASSLAGFYEQYFGPGTRLTVT.

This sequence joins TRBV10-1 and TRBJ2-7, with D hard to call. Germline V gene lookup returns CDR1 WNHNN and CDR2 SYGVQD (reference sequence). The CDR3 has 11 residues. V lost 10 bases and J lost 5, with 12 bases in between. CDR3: CATRSGDEQYF. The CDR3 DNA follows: TGCGCCACCCGGTCGGGCGACGAGCAGTACTTC.

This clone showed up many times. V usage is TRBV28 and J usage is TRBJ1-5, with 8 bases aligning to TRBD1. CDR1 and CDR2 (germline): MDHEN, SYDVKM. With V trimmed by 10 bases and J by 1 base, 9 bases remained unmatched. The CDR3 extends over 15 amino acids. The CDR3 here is CATRRGDRSNQPQHF. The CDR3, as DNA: TGTGCCACAAGAAGGGGGGACAGGAGCAATCAGCCCCAGCATTTT.

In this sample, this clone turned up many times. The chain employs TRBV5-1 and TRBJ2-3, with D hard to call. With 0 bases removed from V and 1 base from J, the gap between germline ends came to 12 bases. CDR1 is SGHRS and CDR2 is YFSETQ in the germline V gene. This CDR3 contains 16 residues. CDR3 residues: CASSLDPGPGTDTQYF. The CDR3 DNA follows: TGCGCCAGCAGCTTGGACCCCGGTCCTGGCACAGATACGCAGTATTTT.

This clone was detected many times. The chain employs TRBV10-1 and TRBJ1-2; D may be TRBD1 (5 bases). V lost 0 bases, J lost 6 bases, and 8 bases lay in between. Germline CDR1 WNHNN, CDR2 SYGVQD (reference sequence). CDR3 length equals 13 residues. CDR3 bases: TGCGCCAGCAGTGAGTCGAGAGGGGATGGCTACACCTTC. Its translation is CASSESRGDGYTF.

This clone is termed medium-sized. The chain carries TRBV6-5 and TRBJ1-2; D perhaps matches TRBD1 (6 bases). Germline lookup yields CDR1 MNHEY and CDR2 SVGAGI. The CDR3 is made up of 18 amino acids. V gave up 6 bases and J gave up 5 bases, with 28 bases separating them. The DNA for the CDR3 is TGTGCCAGCAGCACAGACCGGGGGTTAAGTAGGCAGGGGTATGGCTACACCTTC. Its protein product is CASSTDRGLSRQGYGYTF.

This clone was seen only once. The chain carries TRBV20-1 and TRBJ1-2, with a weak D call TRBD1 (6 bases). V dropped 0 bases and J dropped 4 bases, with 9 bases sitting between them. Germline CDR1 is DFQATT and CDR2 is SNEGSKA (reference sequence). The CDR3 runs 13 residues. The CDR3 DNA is TGCAGTGCTAGAGATAGGGGGATCTATGGCTACACCTTC. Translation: CSARDRGIYGYTF.

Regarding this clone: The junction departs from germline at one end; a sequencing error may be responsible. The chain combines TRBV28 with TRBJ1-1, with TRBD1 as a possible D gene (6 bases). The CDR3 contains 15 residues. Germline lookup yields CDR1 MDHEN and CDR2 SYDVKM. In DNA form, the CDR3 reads TGTGCCAACAGTTTACTGGGGGCGCGGAACACTGAAGCTTTCTTT. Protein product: CANSLLGARNTEAFF.